This T cell receptor (beta chain) comes out of a study of shared clonotypes between healthy human individuals. Over several immunoSEQ plates, each subset's genomic DNA was distributed in even portions. As originally analysed: Sequence data from immunoSEQ were junction-only and lacked quality scores; consequently, filtering differed. Repertoires were generated with immunoSEQ multiplex PCR, while TCRdb's copy carries only in-frame clones and drops some. V, J and clone size are those of that table, while D and trimming were read from the DNA. Of approximately 1,500,000 clones listed, approximately 96% were seen once; the top ten hold approximately 1.1%. A CD45RA+ naive subset and a CD45RA-negative memory subset were split from CD4+ cells. The CDR3 consists of 14 residues. V shed 1 base and J shed 3 bases, with 10 bases lying between them. Germline CDR1 reads SGHVS; CDR2 reads FQNEAQ. On this clone itself: Within the sample, other DNA sequences also encode this same CDR3.

The gene calls are TRBV7-8 and TRBJ2-7; D is unclear. The receptor's source is a young man in good health. Sequencing was carried out using naive CD4+ T cells sorted from blood. Subset described: CD45RA+ positively selected. CDR3 in DNA: TGTGCCAGCAGCTTAGAAGTGGGAAACTACGAGCAGTACTTC. Its protein is CASSLEVGNYEQYF.